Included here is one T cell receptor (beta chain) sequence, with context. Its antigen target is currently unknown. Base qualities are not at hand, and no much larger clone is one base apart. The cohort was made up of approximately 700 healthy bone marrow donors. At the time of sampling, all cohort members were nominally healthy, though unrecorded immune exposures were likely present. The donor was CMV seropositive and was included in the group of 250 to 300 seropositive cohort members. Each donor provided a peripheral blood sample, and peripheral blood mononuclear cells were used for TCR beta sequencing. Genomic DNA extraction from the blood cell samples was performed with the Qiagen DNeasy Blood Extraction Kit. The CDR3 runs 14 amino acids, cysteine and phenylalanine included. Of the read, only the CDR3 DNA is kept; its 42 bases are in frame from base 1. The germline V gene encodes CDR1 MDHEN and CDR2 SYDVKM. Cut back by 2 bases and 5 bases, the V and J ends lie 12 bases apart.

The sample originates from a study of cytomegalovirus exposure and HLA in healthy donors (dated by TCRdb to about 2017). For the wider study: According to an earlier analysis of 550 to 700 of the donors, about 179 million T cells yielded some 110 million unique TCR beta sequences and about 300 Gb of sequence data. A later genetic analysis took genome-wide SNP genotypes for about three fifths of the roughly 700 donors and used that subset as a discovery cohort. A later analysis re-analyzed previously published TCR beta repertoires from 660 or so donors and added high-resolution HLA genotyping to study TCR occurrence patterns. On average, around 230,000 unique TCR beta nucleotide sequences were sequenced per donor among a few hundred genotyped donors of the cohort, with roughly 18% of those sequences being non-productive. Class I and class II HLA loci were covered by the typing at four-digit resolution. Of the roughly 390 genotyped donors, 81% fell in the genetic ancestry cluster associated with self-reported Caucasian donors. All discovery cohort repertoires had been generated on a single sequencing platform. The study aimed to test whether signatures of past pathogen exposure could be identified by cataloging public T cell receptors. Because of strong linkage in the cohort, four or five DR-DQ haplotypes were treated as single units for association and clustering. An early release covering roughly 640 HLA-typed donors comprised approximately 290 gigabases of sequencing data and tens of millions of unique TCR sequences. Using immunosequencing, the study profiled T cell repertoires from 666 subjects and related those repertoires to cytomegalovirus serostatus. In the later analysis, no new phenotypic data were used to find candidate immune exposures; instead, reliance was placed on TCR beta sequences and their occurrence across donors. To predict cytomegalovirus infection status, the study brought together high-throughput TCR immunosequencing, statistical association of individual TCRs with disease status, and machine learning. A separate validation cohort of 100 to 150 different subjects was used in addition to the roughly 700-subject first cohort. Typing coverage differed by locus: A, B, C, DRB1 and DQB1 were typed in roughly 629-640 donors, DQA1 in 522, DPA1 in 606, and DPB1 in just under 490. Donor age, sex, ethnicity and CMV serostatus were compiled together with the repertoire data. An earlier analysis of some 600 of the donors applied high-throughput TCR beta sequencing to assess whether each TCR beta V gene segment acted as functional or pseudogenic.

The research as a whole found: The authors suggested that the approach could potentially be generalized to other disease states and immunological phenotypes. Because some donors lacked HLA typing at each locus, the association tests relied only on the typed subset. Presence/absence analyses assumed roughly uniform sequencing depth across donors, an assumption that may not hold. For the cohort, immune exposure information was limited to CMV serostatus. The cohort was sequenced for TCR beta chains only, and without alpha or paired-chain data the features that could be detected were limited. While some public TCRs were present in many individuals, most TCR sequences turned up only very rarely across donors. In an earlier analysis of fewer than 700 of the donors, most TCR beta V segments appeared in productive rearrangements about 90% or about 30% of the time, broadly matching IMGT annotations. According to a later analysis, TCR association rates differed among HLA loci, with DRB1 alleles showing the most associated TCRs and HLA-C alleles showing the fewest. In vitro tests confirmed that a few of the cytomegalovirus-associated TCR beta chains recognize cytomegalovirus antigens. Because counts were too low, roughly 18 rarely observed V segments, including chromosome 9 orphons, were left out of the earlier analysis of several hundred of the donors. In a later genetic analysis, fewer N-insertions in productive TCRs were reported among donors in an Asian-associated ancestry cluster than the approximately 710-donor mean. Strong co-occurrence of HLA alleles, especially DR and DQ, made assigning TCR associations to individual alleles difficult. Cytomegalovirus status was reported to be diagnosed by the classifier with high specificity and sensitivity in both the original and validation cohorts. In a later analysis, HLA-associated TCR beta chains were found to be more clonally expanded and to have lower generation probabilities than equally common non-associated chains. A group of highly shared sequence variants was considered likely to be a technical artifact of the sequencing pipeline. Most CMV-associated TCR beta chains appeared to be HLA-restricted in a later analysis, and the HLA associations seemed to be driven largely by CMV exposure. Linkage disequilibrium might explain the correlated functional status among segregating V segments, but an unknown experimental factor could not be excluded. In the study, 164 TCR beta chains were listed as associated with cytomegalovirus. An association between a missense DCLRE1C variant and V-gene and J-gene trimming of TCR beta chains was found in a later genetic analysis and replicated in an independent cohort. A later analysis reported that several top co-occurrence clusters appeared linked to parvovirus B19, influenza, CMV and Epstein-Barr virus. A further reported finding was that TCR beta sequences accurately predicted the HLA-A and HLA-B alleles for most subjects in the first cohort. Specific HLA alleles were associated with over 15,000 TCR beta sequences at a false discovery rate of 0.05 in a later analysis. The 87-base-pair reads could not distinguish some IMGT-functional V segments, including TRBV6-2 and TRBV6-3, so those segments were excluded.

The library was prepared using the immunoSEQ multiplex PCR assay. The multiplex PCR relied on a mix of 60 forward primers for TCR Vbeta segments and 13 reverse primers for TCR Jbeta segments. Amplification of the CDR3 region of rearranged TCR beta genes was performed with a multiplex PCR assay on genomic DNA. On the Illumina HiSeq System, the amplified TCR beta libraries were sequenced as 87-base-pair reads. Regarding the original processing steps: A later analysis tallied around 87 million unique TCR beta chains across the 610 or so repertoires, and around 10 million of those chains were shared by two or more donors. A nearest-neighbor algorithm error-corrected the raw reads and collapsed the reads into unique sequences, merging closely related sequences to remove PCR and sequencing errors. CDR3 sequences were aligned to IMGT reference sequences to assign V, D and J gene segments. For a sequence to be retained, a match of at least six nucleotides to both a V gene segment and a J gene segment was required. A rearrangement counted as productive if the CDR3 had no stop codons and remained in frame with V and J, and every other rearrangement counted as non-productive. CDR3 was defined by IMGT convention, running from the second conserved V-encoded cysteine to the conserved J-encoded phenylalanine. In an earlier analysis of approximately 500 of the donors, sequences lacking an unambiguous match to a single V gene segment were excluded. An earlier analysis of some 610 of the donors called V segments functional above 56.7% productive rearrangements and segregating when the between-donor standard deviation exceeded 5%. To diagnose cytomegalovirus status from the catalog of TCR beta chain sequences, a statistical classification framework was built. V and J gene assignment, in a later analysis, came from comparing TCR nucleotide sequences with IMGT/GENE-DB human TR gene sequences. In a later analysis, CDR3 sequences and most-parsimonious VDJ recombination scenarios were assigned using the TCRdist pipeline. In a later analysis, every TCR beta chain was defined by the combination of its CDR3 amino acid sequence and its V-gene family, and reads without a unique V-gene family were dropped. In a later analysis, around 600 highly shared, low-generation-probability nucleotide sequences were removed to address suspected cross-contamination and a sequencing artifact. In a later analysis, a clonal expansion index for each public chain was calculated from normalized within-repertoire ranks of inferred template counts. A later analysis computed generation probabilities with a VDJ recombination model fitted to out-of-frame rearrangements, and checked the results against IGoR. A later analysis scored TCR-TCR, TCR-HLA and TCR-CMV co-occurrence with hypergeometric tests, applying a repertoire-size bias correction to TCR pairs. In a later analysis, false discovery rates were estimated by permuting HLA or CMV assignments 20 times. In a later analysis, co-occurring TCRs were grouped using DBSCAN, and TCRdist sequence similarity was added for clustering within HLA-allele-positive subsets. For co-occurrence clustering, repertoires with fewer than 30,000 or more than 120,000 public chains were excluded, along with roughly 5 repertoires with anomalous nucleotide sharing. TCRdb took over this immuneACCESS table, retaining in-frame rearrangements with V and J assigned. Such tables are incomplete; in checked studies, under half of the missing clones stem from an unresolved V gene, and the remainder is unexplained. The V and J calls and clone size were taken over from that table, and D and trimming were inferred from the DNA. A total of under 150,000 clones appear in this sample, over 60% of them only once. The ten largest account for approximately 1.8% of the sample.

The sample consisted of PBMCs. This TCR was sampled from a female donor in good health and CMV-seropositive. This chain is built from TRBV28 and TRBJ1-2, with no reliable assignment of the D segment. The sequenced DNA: TGTGCCAGCAGTTTACCCCGGGCGGGGTATGGCTACACCTTC. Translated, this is CASSLPRAGYGYTF.